This entry concerns a single T cell receptor beta chain. Its antigen remains unknown. The sample is drawn from a study of T cell responses to AZD1222 COVID-19 vaccine. Turning to the study itself: Pooling was applied to second doses at about 4 or about 12 weeks.

Clones were sequenced by immunoSEQ multiplex PCR, and TCRdb holds only the in-frame ones, with some missing. The data contain over 100,000 clones, about 90% of them singletons. Study-wide results and limits: No day 14 peak samples; only post-peak repertoires were characterized. Regions 160-218 and 743-854 dominated among vaccine-associated CD4 TCRs spanning spike.

The germline gives CDR1 MNHEY, CDR2 SVGAGI. The CDR3 sequence is 15 residues long. After removal of 2 bases from V and 6 bases from J, the junction contained 8 bases not matched to a gene. Material: peripheral blood, obtained on day 0 of AZD1222 vaccination. The sequence was obtained from an adult in good health. This chain links TRBV6-5 with TRBJ1-1; 8 bases agree with TRBD1. CDR3 residues: CASSYLGQGKSEAFF. Here the CDR3 DNA reads TGTGCCAGCAGTTACCTTGGACAGGGAAAATCTGAAGCTTTCTTT.